One sample yielded the 11 T cell receptor beta chains listed below, sequenced in a study of pediatric ulcerative colitis. Profiled with immunoSEQ multiplex PCR; TCRdb holds only in-frame clones, not every one. The sample carries 15,000 to 20,000 clones, over 65% recorded once. Rectal tissue came from one to two pinch biopsies taken at colonoscopy. The material sequenced was gut tissue. The receptors come from a boy between 5 and 17 years old with moderate ulcerative colitis.

CDR3 bases: TGTGCCAGCAGTGACAGGCAGGGGAGCATTCAGTACTTC. It translates to CASSDRQGSIQYF. This chain joins TRBV6-4 and TRBJ2-4, with D possibly TRBD1 on 6 matching bases. The CDR3 is 13 amino acids. Germline values: CDR1 MRHNA, CDR2 SNTAGT. V gave up 2 bases and J gave up 9 bases, with 11 bases separating them.

The chain recombines TRBV29-1 with TRBJ2-7; 8 bases match TRBD1. Trimming at V came to 7 bases and at J to 2 bases, leaving 4 bases not matched to a gene. CDR1 is SQVTM and CDR2 is ANQGSEA in the germline V gene. The CDR3 has 12 residues. The CDR3 region is CSGRTGPYEQYF. CDR3 sequence (DNA): TGCAGCGGTCGGACAGGGCCCTACGAGCAGTACTTC.

This clone was counted a few times. The chain joins TRBV7-7 to TRBJ2-5, with D possibly being TRBD1 (5 bases). The CDR3 runs to 12 residues. V lost 5 bases to trimming and J lost 4 bases, with 8 bases between them. The V gene's germline CDR1 is SSHAT and CDR2 FNYEAQ (reference sequence). This CDR3 is CASSPRGETQYF. The CDR3 nucleotides read TGTGCCAGCAGCCCTAGGGGAGAGACCCAGTACTTC.

The chain recombines TRBV7-9 with TRBJ1-2; no firm D call. Germline V gene sequence: CDR1 SEHNR, CDR2 FQNEAQ (reference sequence). Trimming pared 5 bases from V and 8 bases from J, leaving 21 bases between. The CDR3 is 15 residues long. This CDR3 reads CASSRSGRGRLGYTF. CDR3 DNA: TGTGCCAGCAGCCGATCCGGACGAGGACGCCTGGGCTACACCTTC.

The genes are TRBV9 and TRBJ2-3, with D possibly TRBD2 on 7 matching bases. CDR1 and CDR2 (germline): SGDLS, YYNGEE. CDR3 length: 16 amino acids. V dropped 0 bases and J dropped 4 bases, with 15 bases sitting between them. The CDR3 DNA is TGTGCCAGCAGCGTAGTGGCGGGGGCCCGGGCAGATACGCAGTATTTT. Translation: CASSVVAGARADTQYF.

The chain is built from TRBV6-1 and TRBJ1-1; no firm D call. The CDR3 runs 12 residues. Germline loops: CDR1 MNHNS, CDR2 SASEGT. CDR3 loop: CTSYSRWNEAFF. DNA of the CDR3: TGTACCTCCTATAGTAGGTGGAATGAAGCTTTCTTT.

This clone is labeled as medium-sized. The J gene is TRBJ1-2, the V gene TRBV9, with TRBD1 matching 10 bases. The CDR3 has 16 residues. Germline CDR1 reads SGDLS; CDR2 reads YYNGEE. V was pared by 3 bases and J by 4 bases, with 9 bases of the junction left unmatched. For the CDR3, the DNA is TGTGCCAGCAGCGAGGGTCGGGACAGGGGTACCTATGGCTACACCTTC. The encoded protein is CASSEGRDRGTYGYTF.

This chain uses TRBV9 with TRBJ2-2; D is perhaps TRBD1 (6 bases). Germline CDR1 SGDLS, CDR2 YYNGEE. The CDR3 has 15 amino acids. V dropped 1 base and J dropped 0 bases, with 7 bases sitting between them. CDR3 region: CASSVRQANTGELFF. The CDR3, as DNA: TGTGCCAGCAGCGTAAGACAGGCGAACACCGGGGAGCTGTTTTTT.

In this sample, this clone is medium-sized (0.01 to 0.1%). The chain recombines TRBV6-1 with TRBJ2-7, with D possibly matching TRBD1 (5 bases). This CDR3 has 15 residues. The germline gives CDR1 MNHNS, CDR2 SASEGT. V was trimmed by 7 bases and J by 2 bases, leaving 18 bases between them. Here the CDR3 DNA reads TGTGCCAGCAAATCGCAGGGCCCCACTACCTACGAGCAGTACTTC. Protein product: CASKSQGPTTYEQYF.

The V gene is TRBV15, the J gene TRBJ2-1; 9 nucleotides line up with TRBD1. The length of the CDR3 is 14 residues. The germline gives CDR1 LNHNV, CDR2 YYDKDF (reference sequence). The J segment lost 6 bases and the V segment lost 3 bases, leaving 3 bases of the junction unmatched. The chain's CDR3 is CATSSYRGLNEQFF. The CDR3 nucleotides read TGTGCCACCAGCAGCTACAGGGGGCTCAATGAGCAGTTCTTC.

This clone has a handful of counts. This rearrangement joins TRBV5-4 to TRBJ2-7; TRBD2 matches at 9 bases. The CDR3 covers 14 residues. Germline trimming cut 3 bases from V and 0 bases from J; bases unmatched to any gene: 1. Per the germline V gene, CDR1 is SGHNT and CDR2 is YYREEE (reference sequence). CDR3 in DNA: TGTGCCAGCAGCTCACTAGCGGGCTCCTACGAGCAGTACTTC. Translating it yields CASSSLAGSYEQYF.